This T cell receptor (beta chain) was obtained from a study of a mutant IDH1 vaccine in newly diagnosed glioma. Clones were read by immunoSEQ multiplex PCR, and TCRdb kept only the in-frame ones, dropping some. Of roughly 60,000 clones listed, 74% are singletons. A note on this clone: The antigen is undetermined.

Germline V gene data show CDR1 as GTSNPN and CDR2 as SVGIG (reference sequence). This CDR3 is built from 10 residues. Between the trimmed V and J ends, which lost 2 bases and 8 bases, there was a span of 6 bases. Time point: week 35, safety follow-up. What each vaccine dose contained was 300 ug of mutant IDH1 20-mer peptide, accompanied by topical imiquimod. The chain combines TRBV30 with TRBJ1-2; D gene ambiguous. The sequencing here drew on PBMCs, taken from a glioma patient whose treatment included an IDH1 peptide vaccine. The receptor was isolated from a man between 45 and 60 years old with glioma. The CDR3 loop reads CAWSPPGYTF. The CDR3 coding sequence is TGTGCCTGGAGTCCCCCGGGCTACACCTTC.